Listed below are T cell receptor beta chains from one sample, sequenced in a study of monozygotic twins with inflammatory bowel disease. No DNA is given; TCRdb re-called the 5' RACE reads and lists each CDR3 protein once. This table lists about 450,000 distinct CDR3 sequences. Sample: blood. The source is a human donor with ulcerative colitis or Crohn's disease, or a healthy co-twin of an affected twin (not recorded which). CDR3s include the opening cysteine and the closing phenylalanine or tryptophan. The order of the fields is V gene, J gene, CDR3 protein.

TRBV20-1	TRBJ2-7	CSAPPSASSYEQYF
TRBV20-1	TRBJ2-7	CSARDPGTPSDHEQYF
TRBV6-1	TRBJ2-2	CASGTWTSGSTGELFF
TRBV5-1	TRBJ1-3	CASSLDRSSGNTIYF
TRBV11-2	TRBJ2-3	CASSLDPPERGASDTQYF
TRBV4-1	TRBJ2-3	CASSLGQVTDTQYF
TRBV19	TRBJ1-6	CASTSVALGSYSPLHF
TRBV29-1	TRBJ1-1	CSVERQGARGTEAFF
TRBV28	TRBJ2-1	CASSPQGPTYNEQFF
TRBV19	TRBJ1-3	CASAKGQGGNTIYF
TRBV7-2	TRBJ2-1	CASSSRTRGMNEQFF
TRBV6-1	TRBJ2-6	CASSPSSFSGANVLTF
TRBV9	TRBJ2-3	CASSVSSGKDTQYF
TRBV5-1	TRBJ1-4	CASSEGTGTNEKLFF
TRBV7-9	TRBJ2-1	CASSLVGSGRALNEQFF
TRBV12-3/TRBV12-4	TRBJ2-3	CASSSRGLRLGTDTQYF
TRBV12-3/TRBV12-4	TRBJ2-2	CASSSDMRAGTGELFF
TRBV4-3	TRBJ1-1	CASSQERNTEAFF
TRBV6-1	TRBJ2-1	CASSGIYEQFF
TRBV20-1	TRBJ2-1	CSAKKTSGNGEQFF
TRBV20-1	TRBJ2-2	CSAGTGGTGELFF
TRBV6-5	TRBJ2-5	CASSFNRGQETQYF
TRBV20-1	TRBJ1-2	CSAEQITEDGYTF
TRBV20-1	TRBJ1-2	CSLNRGSYGYTF
TRBV7-3	TRBJ2-2	CASSLDTTGELFF
TRBV5-6	TRBJ2-7	CASAVISGSRGEQYF